The 21 T cell receptor beta chains reported below all come from one sample, sequenced in a study of T cell responses to AZD1222 COVID-19 vaccine. The method was immunoSEQ multiplex PCR; TCRdb's version includes in-frame clones alone and lacks a portion of them. The data contain roughly 130,000 clones, around 90% of them singletons. The input for sequencing was peripheral blood, taken on day 0 of AZD1222 vaccination. These receptors were collected from an adult in good health.

The chain recombines TRBV3-1 (or the pseudogene TRBV3-2) with TRBJ1-2, with D possibly TRBD1 on 6 matching bases. Trimming took off 4 bases at V and 4 bases at J, with 10 bases between the two ends. The CDR3 totals 13 residues. Germline CDR1 and CDR2: LGHDT and YNNKEL (reference sequence). The CDR3 nucleotides are TGTGCCAGCAGCCTACAGGGAACCTATGGCTACACCTTC. This encodes CASSLQGTYGYTF.

This chain links TRBV28 with TRBJ1-1; D ambiguous. V gave up 1 base and J gave up 5 bases, with 2 bases separating them. Germline-derived CDR1 and CDR2 are MDHEN and SYDVKM. This CDR3 comprises 11 residues. This CDR3 reads CASSLSTEAFF. CDR3 in DNA: TGTGCCAGCAGTTTATCAACTGAAGCTTTCTTT.

In this sample, this clone turned up once. V is TRBV3-1 (or the pseudogene TRBV3-2) and J is TRBJ2-7; D is perhaps TRBD1 (5 bases). The germline CDR1 and CDR2 sequences are LGHDT and YNNKEL (reference sequence). V lost 0 bases and J 5 bases, leaving 20 bases between the germline ends. The CDR3 runs to 17 residues. Here the CDR3 reads CASSQDLTSGLRHEQYF. In DNA, the CDR3 is TGTGCCAGCAGCCAAGATCTCACTTCAGGGTTGCGCCACGAGCAGTACTTC.

This clone was counted between two and nine times. The CDR3 coding sequence is TGTGCCAGCAGCGGAGACCTCATCGGGGGCTGGGGCACTGAAGCTTTCTTT. Encoded protein: CASSGDLIGGWGTEAFF. The gene calls are TRBV28 and TRBJ1-1, with a possible D match to TRBD1 (6 bases). The V gene's germline CDR1 is MDHEN and CDR2 SYDVKM. CDR3 length equals 17 residues. The ends were cut back, 6 bases at V and 4 bases at J, with 24 bases in the middle.

The chain combines TRBV28 with TRBJ1-2, with D maybe TRBD1 (6 bases). The CDR3 runs to 14 residues. With 2 bases removed from V and 6 bases from J, the gap between germline ends came to 13 bases. Germline CDR1 reads MDHEN; CDR2 reads SYDVKM. The CDR3 is CASSLPGTYNGYTF. The CDR3, as DNA: TGTGCCAGCAGTTTACCCGGGACATACAATGGCTACACCTTC.

This chain links TRBV19 with TRBJ1-1; unclear D gene. V lost 3 bases and J lost 1, with 9 bases in between. The CDR3 has 14 residues. Germline CDR1 is LNHDA and CDR2 is SQIVND (reference sequence). The CDR3 reads CASSILARNTEAFF. The CDR3 DNA sequence: TGTGCCAGTAGTATTCTAGCCCGGAACACTGAAGCTTTCTTT.

This clone has just a few counts. The genes are TRBV2 and TRBJ1-3; D gene ambiguous. Between the trimmed V and J ends, which lost 8 bases and 2 bases, there was a span of 28 bases. Germline V gives CDR1 SNHLY, CDR2 FYNNEI. The CDR3 has 19 amino acids. Here the CDR3 DNA reads TGTGCCAGCTGCCCCCGACTCGATATGTGGAGGGTGCCTGGAAACACCATATATTTT. Amino acids: CASCPRLDMWRVPGNTIYF.

V gene TRBV28 combines with J gene TRBJ2-2; 14 bases are shared with TRBD2. CDR1 is MDHEN and CDR2 is SYDVKM in the germline V gene. The CDR3 contains 18 residues. Losses at the gene ends were 5 bases for V and 0 bases for J; bases not matched to a gene: 5. CDR3 DNA: TGTGCCAGCAGTACCACGACTAGCGGGGGGGCGAACACCGGGGAGCTGTTTTTT. Its translation: CASSTTTSGGANTGELFF.

J is TRBJ1-1 and V is TRBV7-3, with D possibly being TRBD1 (6 bases). The V end lost 1 base, the J end lost 11 bases, and 17 bases lay between the germline ends. CDR3 length: 14 amino acids. Germline V gives CDR1 SGHTA, CDR2 FQGTGA. CDR3 region: CASSLSAGAARAFF. Written as DNA, the CDR3 is TGTGCCAGCAGCTTAAGCGCAGGGGCCGCGAGGGCTTTCTTT. Combining the CDR3 with reference TRBV7-3 and TRBJ1-1 gives the whole variable domain GAGVSQTPSNKVTEKGKYVELRCDPISGHTALYWYRQSLGQGPEFLIYFQGTGAADDSGLPNDRFFAVRPEGSVSTLKIQRTERGDSAVYLCASSLSAGAARAFFGQGTRLTVV.

This chain uses TRBV27 with TRBJ2-5; TRBD1 or TRBD2 may be the D gene (6 bases each). The CDR3 runs 16 residues. V was clipped by 5 bases and J by 3 bases, with 19 bases between them. Germline lookup yields CDR1 MNHEY and CDR2 SMNVEV (reference sequence). CDR3 bases: TGTGCCAGCAGTACCCATGGGGGGCGCGGGGAAGAGACCCAGTACTTC. As protein: CASSTHGGRGEETQYF.

This chain joins TRBV4-1 and TRBJ1-3; the D is unclear. In germline, CDR1 is MGHRA, CDR2 YSYEKL. The CDR3 has 16 amino acids. Trimming took off 0 bases at V and 0 bases at J, with 9 bases between the two ends. CDR3 sequence (DNA): TGCGCCAGCAGCCAAGATTTTCAGAGCTCTGGAAACACCATATATTTT. It translates to CASSQDFQSSGNTIYF.

This clone was recorded once. This sequence joins TRBV19 and TRBJ1-5; D not resolved. The CDR3 is 12 residues long. Germline CDR1 and CDR2: LNHDA and SQIVND (reference sequence). The ends were cut back, 5 bases at V and 7 bases at J, with 9 bases in the middle. CDR3 sequence (DNA): TGTGCCAGTAGTGAGCAGTTGCAGCCCCAGCATTTT. Its translation is CASSEQLQPQHF.

This CDR3 reads CASSLGGKGYTF. CDR3 coding DNA: TGCGCCAGCAGCCTGGGGGGAAAAGGCTACACCTTC. The rearrangement uses TRBV5-1 and TRBJ1-2, with D possibly matching TRBD1 (5 bases). V lost 4 bases, J lost 8 bases, and 12 bases lay in between. The CDR3 runs to 12 residues. Germline V gene data show CDR1 as SGHRS and CDR2 as YFSETQ.

The chain combines TRBV5-1 with TRBJ2-3, with D possibly TRBD2 on 8 matching bases. The CDR3 is 15 residues long. The V end was cut by 10 bases, the J end by 3 bases, with 21 bases between. The germline CDR1 and CDR2 sequences are SGHRS and YFSETQ. This CDR3 reads CAPRGRGAETDTQYF. In DNA, the CDR3 is TGCGCCCCGAGGGGGCGGGGGGCGGAGACAGATACGCAGTATTTT.

The table lists this clone with a few counts. The chain is built from TRBV9 and TRBJ1-1; possible D gene TRBD1, 5 bases. Germline lookup yields CDR1 SGDLS and CDR2 YYNGEE. There are 11 residues in the CDR3. Trimming shortened V by 7 bases and J by 5 bases, and 9 bases separated the two germline ends. The DNA of the CDR3 is TGTGCCAGCGCTCGGGGGACTGAAGCTTTCTTT. Amino acid sequence: CASARGTEAFF.

The rearrangement uses TRBV19 and TRBJ2-7, with TRBD2 matching over 9 bases. V lost 3 bases, J lost 5 bases, and 8 bases stayed unmatched. Per the germline V gene, CDR1 is LNHDA and CDR2 is SQIVND (reference sequence). The CDR3 is made up of 15 amino acids. Written as DNA, the CDR3 is TGTGCCAGTAGTATGACGGGACTAGCAAACGACGAGCAGTACTTC. It specifies CASSMTGLANDEQYF.

The V and J genes are TRBV3-1 (or the pseudogene TRBV3-2) and TRBJ2-2; no definite D call. Germline V lookup: CDR1 LGHDT, CDR2 YNNKEL (reference sequence). Trimming removed 3 bases at V and 8 bases at J, with 4 bases between. This CDR3 has 11 residues. DNA of the CDR3: TGTGCCAGCAGCCATCCGGGGGAGCTGTTTTTT. It codes for CASSHPGELFF.

The chain carries TRBV7-9 and TRBJ1-2; D is unresolved. The CDR3 extends over 14 amino acids. Germline CDR1 reads SEHNR; CDR2 reads FQNEAQ (reference sequence). V lost 0 bases, J lost 2 bases, and 7 bases lay in between. In DNA form, the CDR3 reads TGTGCCAGCAGCTTAGCGGAGGCCAACTATGGCTACACCTTC. This encodes CASSLAEANYGYTF.

The chain carries TRBV5-1 and TRBJ1-6, with 8 bases aligning to TRBD1. Per the germline V gene, CDR1 is SGHRS and CDR2 is YFSETQ. This CDR3 has 16 amino acids. V shed 4 bases and J 9 bases; nucleotides not matched to a gene: 12. CDR3 coding DNA: TGCGCCAGCAGCCCCAGGACAGGGAGAGATAGTTCACCCCTCCACTTT. Protein product: CASSPRTGRDSSPLHF.

The sample holds one count of this clone. The rearrangement uses TRBV6-2 or TRBV6-3 and TRBJ2-2; tentative D call: TRBD2 (6 bases). The ends were cut back, 6 bases at V and 0 bases at J, with 14 bases in the middle. This CDR3 comprises 16 residues. From germline, CDR1 is MNHEY and CDR2 SVGEGT. CDR3 bases: TGTGCCAGCAGCCTTGGGGGGACTCCGAACACCGGGGAGCTGTTTTTT. Amino acid sequence: CASSLGGTPNTGELFF.

V gene TRBV5-1 combines with J gene TRBJ1-5, with TRBD1 identical over 7 bases. Per the germline V gene, CDR1 is SGHRS and CDR2 is YFSETQ. The CDR3 is 15 amino acids. Losses at the gene ends were 4 bases for V and 5 bases for J; bases not matched to a gene: 9. CDR3 nucleotide sequence: TGCGCCAGCAGCGTATCGACAGGGTTTGATCAGCCCCAGCATTTT. Translated: CASSVSTGFDQPQHF.